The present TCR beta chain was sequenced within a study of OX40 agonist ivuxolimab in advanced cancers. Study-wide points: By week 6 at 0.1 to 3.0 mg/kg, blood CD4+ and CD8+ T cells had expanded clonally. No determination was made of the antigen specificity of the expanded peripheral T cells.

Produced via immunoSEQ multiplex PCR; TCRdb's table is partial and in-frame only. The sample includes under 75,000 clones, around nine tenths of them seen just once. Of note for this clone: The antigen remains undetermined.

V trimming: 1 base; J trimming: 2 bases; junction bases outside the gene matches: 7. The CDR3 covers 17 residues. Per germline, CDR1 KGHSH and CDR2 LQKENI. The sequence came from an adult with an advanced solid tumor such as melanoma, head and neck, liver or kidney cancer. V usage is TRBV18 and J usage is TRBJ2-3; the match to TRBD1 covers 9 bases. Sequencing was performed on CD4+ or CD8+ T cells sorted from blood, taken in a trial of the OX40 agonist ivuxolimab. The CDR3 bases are TGTGCCAGCTCACCACGACAGGGGGGGGCTTCCACAGATACGCAGTATTTT. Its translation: CASSPRQGGASTDTQYF.